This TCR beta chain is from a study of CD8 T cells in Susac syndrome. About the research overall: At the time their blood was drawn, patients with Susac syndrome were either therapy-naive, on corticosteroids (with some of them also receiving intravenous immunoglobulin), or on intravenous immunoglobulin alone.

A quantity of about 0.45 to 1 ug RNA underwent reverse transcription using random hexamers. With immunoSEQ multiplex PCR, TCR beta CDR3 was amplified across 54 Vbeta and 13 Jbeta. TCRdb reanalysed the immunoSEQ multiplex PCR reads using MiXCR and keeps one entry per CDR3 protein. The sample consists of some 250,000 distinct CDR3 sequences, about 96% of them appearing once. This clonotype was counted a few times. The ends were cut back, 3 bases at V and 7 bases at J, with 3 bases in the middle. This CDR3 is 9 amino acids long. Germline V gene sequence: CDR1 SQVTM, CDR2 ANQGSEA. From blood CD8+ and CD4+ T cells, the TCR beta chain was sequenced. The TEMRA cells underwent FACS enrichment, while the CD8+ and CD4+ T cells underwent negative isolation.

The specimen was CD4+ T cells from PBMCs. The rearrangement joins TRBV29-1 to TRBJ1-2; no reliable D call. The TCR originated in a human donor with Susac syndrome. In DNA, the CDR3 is TGCAGCGTTGAGGGTGGCTACACCTTC. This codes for CSVEGGYTF.